Detailed here is one T cell receptor (beta chain). There is no known antigen for this receptor. This may come from a read error, since a much larger clone is one base off. RNA was extracted from bulk unsorted tissue and checked for quality with a NanoDrop ND-1000 and an Agilent 2100. Normal lung samples were distant non-tumor tissue taken more than 3 cm from the tumor edge. Newly diagnosed lung cancer patients without prior chemotherapy who had been admitted for thoracic surgery in China between August and November 2014 were enrolled as donors. The study excluded patients who had received radiotherapy or chemotherapy before or who had another cancer at the same time. Pieces of surgical tissue measuring about 1-2.1 cm3 were kept in RNAlater solution and held at -80 degrees C until needed. Library method: multiplex PCR. Sequencing instrument: Illumina HiSeq 2500. TCRbeta libraries were constructed through three rounds of nested PCR with primers (Table S4) according to protocols adapted from ARM-PCR. PCR products of 200-500 bp were gel-excised and purified with the QIAquick gel extraction kit before sequencing. The original pipeline was this. Trimmomatic was used to clean the reads, FLASH was used to merge the reads into complete CDR3 sequences, and MiTCR was used to assign the reads to V(D)J germline segments. Clonal diversity was computed as the inverse Simpson's index with VDJtools. Productive reads were defined as in-frame sequences without a premature stop codon. TCRdb trimmed the raw reads at Q25, called clones with MiXCR and kept productive beta chains. Duplicate CDR3 protein sequences are folded into a single record with the most common DNA and genes. The V and J calls shown here were made by TCRdb, not taken from the authors' results. The sample has fewer than 100,000 distinct CDR3 sequences on record, more than 65% of them singletons. The ten largest clones add up to just over 20% of the sample.

CDR1 and CDR2 (SGHRS, YFSETQ) derive from the germline V gene. The CDR3 contains 16 residues, cysteine and phenylalanine counted. Just the 48-base CDR3 DNA is kept, in frame starting at base 1. This sample was included in a study of tumor and adjacent non-tumor tissue in lung cancer listed by TCRdb under 2018. As for the study more broadly: The cohort included around twelve adenocarcinoma, 2 squamous cell carcinoma and 1 small cell lung cancer patients. The roughly 15 patients were aged 31 to 76 years, included 10 men and 5 women, and had TNM stage I to III disease. Sequencing produced around 130,000,000 productive TCRbeta reads in total, an average of approximately 4 million reads per sample. Using bulk TCRbeta repertoires from roughly 14 lung cancer patients, the study set lung tumor tissue side by side with matched distant non-tumor lung tissue. TCRbeta CDR3 sequencing was performed on approximately 30 paired specimens, with one tumor sample and one normal lung sample collected per patient.

The paper's findings and limits, for the study overall: The sequencing platform is not named in the methods, and unique molecular identifiers are not mentioned. Significantly higher TCR diversity (inverse Simpson) was observed in tumor tissue than in normal lung tissue (approximately 430 vs 150, P = 0.0075, Mann-Whitney U test). Significantly higher TCR diversity was found in younger patients, and higher tumor TCR diversity was associated with shorter overall and disease-free survival. The top 100 clones made up a significantly larger cumulative share of the repertoire in normal lung than in tumor tissue. Peripheral blood was not sequenced, so blood TCRbeta repertoires were not examined in the lung cancer patients of the study. Only approximately 16 patients were included in the cohort, and the need for larger samples and more detailed clinical data was noted by the authors.

Recombination linked TRBV5-1 to TRBJ1-5, and perhaps TRBD1 as D gene, on 5 matching bases. The sequence derives from a woman aged 50 to 60 with non-small cell lung cancer. The sample comprised distant non-tumor lung tissue. Here the CDR3 is given as CASNLEAGYGNQPQHF. The DNA is TGCGCCAGCAACTTGGAAGCAGGGTATGGCAATCAGCCCCAGCATTTT.